Shown below are 27 T cell receptor beta chains from a single sample sequenced in a study of patients and donors after allogeneic stem cell transplantation. A single record per CDR3 protein comes from TCRdb applying MiXCR to the RT-PCR reads. This table has tens of thousands of distinct CDR3 sequences, 6.5% to 10% appearing once. Material for sequencing was blood, either unsorted or a sorted T cell fraction (not recorded which). The origin of the receptors is a human donor who was either an allogeneic HSCT recipient or a stem cell or donor lymphocyte infusion donor (not recorded which). It is not recorded whose cells these are; they may come from a transplant donor.

This clonotype appeared a few times. The chain carries TRBV10-1 and TRBJ2-3, with D unclear. The CDR3 has 15 residues. Trimming stripped 4 bases from V and 0 bases from J, with 11 bases between. In germline, CDR1 is WNHNN, CDR2 SYGVQD (reference sequence). The CDR3 reads CASSVRRTSTDTQYF. The CDR3 nucleotides are TGCGCCAGCAGTGTTCGGAGAACTAGCACAGATACGCAGTATTTT.

This clonotype was recorded many times. The chain uses TRBV11-1 and TRBJ2-7; 7 positions match TRBD2. J was trimmed by 2 bases and V by 4 bases; bases with no gene match: 17. The V gene's germline CDR1 is SGHAT and CDR2 FQDESV (reference sequence). This CDR3 is 18 amino acids long. The CDR3 reads CASSSSHAPGTKTYEQYF. The DNA of the CDR3 is TGTGCCAGCAGCTCCAGCCATGCACCCGGGACTAAAACCTACGAGCAGTACTTC.

This clonotype has a handful of counts. The V gene is TRBV6-1, the J gene TRBJ2-1; D is undetermined. The CDR3 is 16 amino acids. The germline V gene has CDR1 MNHNS and CDR2 SASEGT. The V gene lost 3 bases and the J gene lost 1 base, with 13 bases spanning the gap. DNA for the CDR3: TGTGCCAGCAGTGAGATGGGCGGCGGTTCCTACAATGAGCAGTTCTTC. This translates into CASSEMGGGSYNEQFF.

This clonotype occurred many times. The V and J genes are TRBV4-1 and TRBJ2-5; 9 bases map to TRBD1. The length of the CDR3 is 16 residues. The ends lost 0 bases at V and 4 bases at J; junction bases unmatched: 6. CDR1 and CDR2 (germline): MGHRA, YSYEKL. The CDR3 loop is CASSQDRDREGETQYF. In nucleotides, the CDR3 is TGCGCCAGCAGCCAAGATCGGGACAGGGAGGGAGAGACCCAGTACTTC.

This clonotype was seen at least ten times. V gene TRBV4-2 combines with J gene TRBJ1-6; no clear D. The CDR3 runs 14 residues. V was clipped by 0 bases and J by 13 bases, with 13 bases between them. Germline V gene sequence: CDR1 LGHNA, CDR2 YNFKEQ. The CDR3 DNA reads TGTGCCAGCAGCCAAGATGCGGGTCCGACGCCCCTCCACTTT. This sequence encodes CASSQDAGPTPLHF.

J is TRBJ2-2 and V is TRBV24-1; D ambiguous. V shed 3 bases and J shed 0 bases, with 10 bases lying between them. Germline V gene lookup returns CDR1 KGHDR and CDR2 SFDVKD. This CDR3 spans 16 amino acids. CDR3 amino acids: CATSDLGSPNTGELFF. CDR3 DNA: TGTGCCACCAGTGATCTGGGCAGCCCGAACACCGGGGAGCTGTTTTTT.

The CDR3 bases are TGTGCCAGCAGTTCAAGTTACACTGAAGCTTTCTTT. As protein: CASSSSYTEAFF. This rearrangement joins TRBV27 to TRBJ1-1, with unresolved D. The CDR3 has 12 amino acids. V gave up 4 bases and J gave up 3 bases, with 6 bases separating them. In germline, CDR1 is MNHEY, CDR2 SMNVEV (reference sequence).

This clonotype was observed many times. This sequence joins TRBV5-1 and TRBJ2-3; 10 positions match TRBD2. This CDR3 comprises 21 residues. CDR1 is SGHRS, CDR2 YFSETQ, per germline. The ends lost 0 bases at V and 0 bases at J; junction bases unmatched: 16. The CDR3, as DNA: TGCGCCAGCAGCTTGGGGCAACCTAGCGGGGGTTTTCTTTATAGCACAGATACGCAGTATTTT. Translated, it gives CASSLGQPSGGFLYSTDTQYF.

The gene calls are TRBV6-4 and TRBJ1-2, with 10 bases matching TRBD1. The CDR3 covers 15 residues. Germline V lookup: CDR1 MRHNA, CDR2 SNTAGT. Trimming took 7 bases from V and 4 from J; bases not matched to a gene: 9. DNA of the CDR3: TGTGCCAGCAAGGTGGGGACAGGGGACAGCTATGGCTACACCTTC. It yields the protein CASKVGTGDSYGYTF.

DNA of the CDR3: TGTGCCAGCAGCTTATTGTATAGGACAGCGAACTATGGCTACACCTTC. It specifies CASSLLYRTANYGYTF. The chain couples TRBV7-9 to TRBJ1-2, with D tentatively TRBD1 (6 bases). Trimming stripped 2 bases from V and 2 bases from J, with 15 bases between. From germline, CDR1 is SEHNR and CDR2 FQNEAQ (reference sequence). The CDR3 extends over 16 amino acids.

This clonotype has more than one count but fewer than ten. This chain uses TRBV25-1 with TRBJ1-3; no definite D call. Germline CDR1 is MGHDK and CDR2 is SYGVNS. CDR3 length: 17 residues. Trimming shortened V by 1 base and J by 4 bases, and 17 bases separated the two germline ends. CDR3 DNA sequence: TGTGCCAGCAGTGAATCCCCAGGCAGGATCGCCGGAAACACCATATATTTT. Translating it yields CASSESPGRIAGNTIYF.

Many counts were recorded for this clonotype. The genes are TRBV27 and TRBJ2-7; D is undetermined. The CDR3 spans 15 residues. Germline assignment: CDR1 MNHEY and CDR2 SMNVEV (reference sequence). V was cut by 6 bases and J by 2 bases, with 17 bases left in between. The CDR3 region has the DNA TGTGCCAGCAGGGGGATTTACAGACCTACCTACGAGCAGTACTTC. It encodes CASRGIYRPTYEQYF.

This clonotype was seen ten or more times. The chain is built from TRBV28 and TRBJ1-1; D may be TRBD1 (5 bases). Trimming removed 8 bases from V and 5 bases from J, with 15 bases in between. The CDR3 totals 13 residues. Germline CDR1 is MDHEN and CDR2 is SYDVKM. The CDR3 region is CASLEGLRTEAFF. CDR3 coding DNA: TGTGCCAGCCTGGAGGGGCTGAGGACTGAAGCTTTCTTT.

This clonotype was found many times. The chain carries TRBV28 and TRBJ1-1; maybe TRBD1 (6 bases). The V gene lost 3 bases and the J gene lost 7 bases, with 9 bases spanning the gap. Germline CDR1 MDHEN, CDR2 SYDVKM. The CDR3 has 12 residues. CDR3 sequence: CASSFGGGEAFF. The DNA for the CDR3 is TGTGCCAGCAGTTTTGGAGGGGGTGAAGCTTTCTTT.

This clonotype has a handful of counts. The chain combines TRBV9 with TRBJ2-5, with TRBD2 matching over 13 bases. The germline V gene has CDR1 SGDLS and CDR2 YYNGEE. V lost 4 bases and J lost 5; bases outside the gene matches: 5. The length of the CDR3 is 15 residues. CDR3 bases: TGTGCCAGCAGCTTGGGACTAGCGGGATGGGAGACCCAGTACTTC. This translates into CASSLGLAGWETQYF.

In this sample, this clonotype turned up many times. The chain combines TRBV7-2 with TRBJ1-1; D may be TRBD1 (5 bases). Trimming left V 1 base short and J 1 base short, with 10 bases between. CDR3 length equals 15 residues. Germline CDR1 is SGHTA and CDR2 is FQGNSA. The CDR3 sequence: CASSLGGTQNTEAFF. CDR3 DNA: TGTGCCAGCAGCTTAGGGGGCACCCAGAACACTGAAGCTTTCTTT.

This clonotype was detected only a few times. The chain couples TRBV5-1 to TRBJ1-3, with D possibly being TRBD1 (5 bases). The CDR3 has 15 residues. CDR1 is SGHRS, CDR2 YFSETQ, per germline. V dropped 6 bases and J dropped 0 bases, with 13 bases sitting between them. As DNA, the CDR3 is TGCGCCAGCACTCCGGGGCACAGCTCTGGAAACACCATATATTTT. This gives the protein CASTPGHSSGNTIYF.

This clonotype was observed at least ten times. This rearrangement joins TRBV7-9 to TRBJ2-7; no clear D gene. Germline loops: CDR1 SEHNR, CDR2 FQNEAQ (reference sequence). The CDR3 has 15 residues. Trimming removed 4 bases from V and 2 bases from J, with 15 bases in between. As DNA, the CDR3 is TGTGCCAGCAGCTCGAGACACTCTAAGACCTACGAGCAGTACTTC. It codes for CASSSRHSKTYEQYF.

This chain uses TRBV7-9 with TRBJ2-1, with D possibly TRBD2 on 6 matching bases. This CDR3 comprises 15 residues. Germline loops: CDR1 SEHNR, CDR2 FQNEAQ (reference sequence). Trimming removed 2 bases at V and 6 bases at J, with 14 bases between. The CDR3 DNA reads as TGTGCCAGCAGCTTACTGGCGGGACTGAGCAATGAGCAGTTCTTC. This encodes CASSLLAGLSNEQFF. The variable domain in full, completed from reference TRBV7-9 and TRBJ2-1, reads DTGVSQNPRHKITKRGQNVTFRCDPISEHNRLYWYRQTLGQGPEFLTYFQNEAQLEKSRLLSDRFSAERPKGSFSTLEIQRTEQGDSAMYLCASSLLAGLSNEQFFGPGTRLTVL.

This clonotype appeared many times. The chain carries TRBV11-2 and TRBJ2-7; D is ambiguous. There are 12 residues in the CDR3. Trimming stripped 6 bases from V and 2 bases from J, with 8 bases between. Germline V gene lookup returns CDR1 SGHAT and CDR2 FQNNGV. CDR3 nucleotide sequence: TGTGCCAGCAGTAGGTTTACCTACGAGCAGTACTTC. Its protein product is CASSRFTYEQYF.

This clonotype is labeled as medium-sized. The V call is TRBV7-8, the J call TRBJ2-3; D not certain. CDR3 length equals 13 residues. Trimming shortened V by 1 base and J by 5 bases, and 7 bases separated the two germline ends. CDR1 SGHVS and CDR2 FQNEAQ come from the germline V gene. The DNA of the CDR3 is TGTGCCAGCAGCTTAGAAGTCAGAGATACGCAGTATTTT. This codes for CASSLEVRDTQYF. The variable domain in full, completed from reference TRBV7-8 and TRBJ2-3, reads GAGVSQSPRYKVAKRGQDVALRCDPISGHVSLFWYQQALGQGPEFLTYFQNEAQLDKSGLPSDRFFAERPEGSVSTLKIQRTQQEDSAVYLCASSLEVRDTQYFGPGTRLTVL.

The table lists this clonotype with many counts. J is TRBJ2-3 and V is TRBV6-1; D uncertain. Germline loops: CDR1 MNHNS, CDR2 SASEGT. V shed 2 bases and J shed 4 bases, with 7 bases lying between them. This CDR3 region has 13 residues. Here the CDR3 reads CASSETWADTQYF. Written as DNA, the CDR3 is TGTGCCAGCAGTGAAACGTGGGCAGATACGCAGTATTTT.

This chain joins TRBV5-1 and TRBJ1-1; maybe TRBD1 (5 bases). The ends were cut back, 5 bases at V and 0 bases at J, with 8 bases in the middle. CDR1 is SGHRS and CDR2 is YFSETQ in the germline V gene. The CDR3 consists of 13 residues. The CDR3 DNA reads TGCGCCAGCAGGGTAGGGGTGAACACTGAAGCTTTCTTT. This sequence encodes CASRVGVNTEAFF.

This clonotype turned up a few times. Here the CDR3 DNA reads TGTGCCACCAGCAGAGCCCTCCGGGACAGGGGACATGGGGAGACCCAGTACTTC. It translates to CATSRALRDRGHGETQYF. J is TRBJ2-5 and V is TRBV15; 10 bases line up with TRBD1. Germline V gene data show CDR1 as LNHNV and CDR2 as YYDKDF (reference sequence). The V and J ends lost 1 base and 5 bases, in that order; junction bases with no gene match: 13. The CDR3 is 18 amino acids.

This clonotype is categorized as medium-sized. The chain combines TRBV18 with TRBJ2-3; D perhaps matches TRBD2 (5 bases). CDR1 and CDR2 from the germline V gene are KGHSH and LQKENI. This CDR3 is built from 13 residues. Trimming pared 0 bases from V and 6 bases from J, leaving 7 bases between. The CDR3 nucleotides read TGTGCCAGCTCACCACCGGAGGCGGATACGCAGTATTTT. As protein: CASSPPEADTQYF. Full variable domain (missing parts from reference TRBV18 and TRBJ2-3): NAGVMQNPRHLVRRRGQEARLRCSPMKGHSHVYWYRQLPEEGLKFMVYLQKENIIDESGMPKERFSAEFPKEGPSILRIQQVVRGDSAAYFCASSPPEADTQYFGPGTRLTVL.

The CDR3: CASSPSTGGDRPQHF. CDR3 bases: TGTGCCAGCTCACCGTCAACAGGGGGCGATCGGCCCCAGCATTTT. The rearrangement links TRBV18 to TRBJ1-5; 9 bases are shared with TRBD1. The CDR3 is 15 residues long. The germline gives CDR1 KGHSH, CDR2 LQKENI. The V segment lost 3 bases and the J segment 9 bases; nucleotides outside the gene matches: 9.

This clonotype has more than one count but fewer than ten. This chain uses TRBV18 with TRBJ2-7; TRBD2 agrees at 11 bases. J was trimmed by 4 bases and V by 5 bases; bases with no gene match: 4. The V gene's germline CDR1 is KGHSH and CDR2 LQKENI. The CDR3 runs to 14 residues. The CDR3 is CASSEVAGGYEQYF. The CDR3 DNA sequence: TGTGCCAGCTCAGAAGTAGCGGGAGGGTACGAGCAGTACTTC.